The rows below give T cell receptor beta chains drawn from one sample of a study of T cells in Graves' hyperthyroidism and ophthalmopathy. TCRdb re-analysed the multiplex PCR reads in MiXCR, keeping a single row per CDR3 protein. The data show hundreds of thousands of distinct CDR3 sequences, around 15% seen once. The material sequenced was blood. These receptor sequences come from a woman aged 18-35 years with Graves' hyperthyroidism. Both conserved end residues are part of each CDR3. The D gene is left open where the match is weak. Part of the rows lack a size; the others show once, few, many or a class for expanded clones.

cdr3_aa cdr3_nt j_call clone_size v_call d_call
CATSMEGEQYF TGCGCCACCTCCATGGAGGGCGAGCAGTACTTC TRBJ2-7 . TRBV10-2 .
CASSCTGTGRTGELFF TGTGCCAGCAGTTGCACCGGGACAGGGAGGACCGGGGAGCTGTTTTTT TRBJ2-2 many TRBV6-7 TRBD1
CASSPHSGGDTEAFF TGTGCCAGCAGCCCACACTCAGGGGGGGACACTGAAGCTTTCTTT TRBJ1-1 many TRBV7-3 TRBD1
CASSLGGLGDTGELFF TGTGCCAGCAGCTTGGGTGGACTGGGGGACACCGGGGAGCTGTTTTTT TRBJ2-2 . TRBV5-6 .
CASSYSRTGARQETQYF TGTGCCAGCAGTTACTCGAGAACAGGGGCCCGGCAAGAGACCCAGTACTTC TRBJ2-5 many TRBV6-5 TRBD1
CSAGSRGTWNEQFF TGCAGTGCTGGGAGCAGGGGGACGTGGAATGAGCAGTTCTTC TRBJ2-1 many TRBV20-1 TRBD1
CATGPRSSSLGTEAFF TGTGCCACCGGACCTAGGTCCAGCTCTCTTGGCACTGAAGCTTTCTTT TRBJ1-1 many TRBV16 .
CASSEGARQGIQPQHF TGTGCCAGCAGTGAGGGGGCCCGACAGGGCATTCAGCCCCAGCATTTT TRBJ1-5 . TRBV6-1 TRBD1
CASSLKLGTIAFF TGCGCCAGCAGTTTGAAACTCGGGACTATCGCTTTCTTT TRBJ1-1 many TRBV5-1 .
CASNPSGGGTDTQYF TGTGCCAGTAATCCTAGCGGGGGGGGAACAGATACGCAGTATTTT TRBJ2-3 . TRBV19 TRBD2
CANSVGPEQYF TGTGCCAACTCGGTGGGACCCGAGCAGTACTTC TRBJ2-7 many TRBV11-2 .
CASSPTRAGEKLFF TGTGCCAGCTCACCGACCAGGGCGGGTGAAAAACTGTTTTTT TRBJ1-4 many TRBV18 .
CATSRVYRGEKLFF TGTGCCACCAGCAGAGTGTACCGAGGTGAAAAACTGTTTTTT TRBJ1-4 many TRBV15 .
CASTSVMKPYEQYF TGTGCCAGCACCTCGGTGATGAAACCCTACGAGCAGTACTTC TRBJ2-7 . TRBV28 .
CASSFTQATDTQYF TGTGCCAGCAGCTTTACACAGGCCACAGATACGCAGTATTTT TRBJ2-3 many TRBV7-2 .
CASSTLDTQYF TGTGCCAGCAGTACCCTAGATACGCAGTATTTT TRBJ2-3 many TRBV28 .